These T cell receptor beta chains were read from a single sample in a study of cytomegalovirus exposure and HLA in healthy donors. Using immunoSEQ multiplex PCR, the repertoire was profiled, and TCRdb retains in-frame clones only, with some absent. The sample holds some 120,000 clones; 80% to 85% are singletons and the top ten take about 3.8%. Sequencing was done on a sample of PBMCs. Receptors were obtained from a woman under 40 in good health and CMV-seronegative. Each CDR3 is given with its conserved first and last residue. The order of the fields is clone size, J gene, V gene, D gene, CDR3 protein, CDR3 DNA. The D gene is left open where the match is weak. Not all rows give a size; the values are once, few, many and, for expanded clones, a class.

>.|TRBJ1-3|TRBV11-2|.
CASSLPPNTIYF
TGTGCCAGCAGCCTACCCCCAAACACCATATATTTT
>few|TRBJ2-1|TRBV21-1|.
CASSKGPSGRVDEQFF
TGTGCCAGCAGCAAAGGACCTAGCGGGAGGGTCGATGAGCAGTTCTTC
>.|TRBJ2-3|TRBV23-1|.
CASSHFTTGELTDTQYF
TGCGCCAGCAGTCATTTTACAACGGGAGAACTCACAGATACGCAGTATTTT
>.|TRBJ2-7|TRBV10-3|.
CATQTGTYEQYF
TGTGCCACCCAAACAGGGACCTACGAGCAGTACTTC
>.|TRBJ2-7|TRBV30|TRBD2
CAWKGTSGRAEDYEQYF
TGTGCCTGGAAAGGGACTAGCGGGAGGGCCGAGGATTACGAGCAGTACTTC
>.|TRBJ1-2|TRBV7-9|.
CASSVGRGYGYTF
TGTGCCAGCAGCGTAGGACGGGGCTATGGCTACACCTTC
>.|TRBJ2-5|TRBV27|.
CASSPAGLETQYF
TGTGCCAGCAGTCCCGCGGGTTTGGAGACCCAGTACTTC
>.|TRBJ2-1|TRBV7-4|.
CANHVTIGQRSYNEQFF
TGTGCCAATCATGTAACTATTGGACAGCGATCCTACAATGAGCAGTTCTTC
>few|TRBJ2-3|TRBV28|TRBD2
CASSLREGGFDTQYF
TGTGCCAGCAGTTTGCGGGAGGGGGGATTTGATACGCAGTATTTT
>.|TRBJ2-7|TRBV7-9|.
CASSLAGGPYEQYF
TGTGCCAGCAGCTTAGCGGGAGGTCCCTACGAGCAGTACTTC
>few|TRBJ2-1|TRBV6-1|.
CASSDLASGEQFF
TGTGCCAGCAGTGACCTAGCCTCCGGTGAGCAGTTCTTC
>.|TRBJ2-3|TRBV27|TRBD2
CASSHTGTSRADTQYF
TGTGCCAGCAGTCACACCGGGACTAGCAGGGCAGATACGCAGTATTTT
>.|TRBJ2-7|TRBV7-8|TRBD1
CASSPGTGSTYEQYF
TGTGCCAGCAGCCCGGGGACAGGGAGCACTTACGAGCAGTACTTC
>.|TRBJ2-3|TRBV27|TRBD1
CASSLEGTGLGGSTDTQYF
TGTGCCAGCAGTTTAGAAGGGACAGGGTTAGGGGGTAGCACAGATACGCAGTATTTT
>.|TRBJ2-5|TRBV19|.
CASSLQGDGWQETQYF
TGTGCCAGTAGCCTTCAGGGCGACGGTTGGCAAGAGACCCAGTACTTC
>once|TRBJ2-3|TRBV27|TRBD1
CATGTGRVDTQYF
TGTGCCACCGGGACAGGGCGGGTAGATACGCAGTATTTT
>.|TRBJ2-3|TRBV4-1|TRBD2
CASRIGLAGSDTQYF
TGCGCCAGCAGGATCGGACTAGCGGGATCGGATACGCAGTATTTT
>.|TRBJ2-5|TRBV18|TRBD1
CASSPRGQNQETQYF
TGTGCCAGCTCACCACGGGGACAGAACCAAGAGACCCAGTACTTC
>.|TRBJ1-5|TRBV28|.
CASSFFMREDQPQHF
TGTGCCAGCAGTTTCTTTATGCGCGAGGATCAGCCCCAGCATTTT
>.|TRBJ1-4|TRBV15|.
CATSRDRAATNEKLFF
TGTGCCACCAGCAGAGATCGAGCTGCAACTAATGAAAAACTGTTTTTT
>few|TRBJ2-3|TRBV4-2|TRBD2
CASSQSGTTDTQYF
TGTGCCAGCAGCCAAAGCGGGACGACAGATACGCAGTATTTT
>few|TRBJ2-7|TRBV18|TRBD2
CASSPTLAGFLSSYEQYF
TGTGCCAGCTCACCTACCCTAGCGGGATTCTTGAGCTCCTACGAGCAGTACTTC
>.|TRBJ1-5|TRBV10-3|.
CATRYSGNQPQHF
TGTGCCACTCGGTACTCGGGCAATCAGCCCCAGCATTTT
>.|TRBJ2-3|TRBV2|TRBD2
CASSVREGVDTQYF
TGTGCCAGCAGTGTACGGGAGGGCGTGGATACGCAGTATTTT
>.|TRBJ2-5|TRBV4-3|.
CASSQDAGEGETQYF
TGCGCCAGCAGCCAAGATGCAGGGGAAGGGGAGACCCAGTACTTC
>.|TRBJ2-7|TRBV5-1|TRBD1
CASSSYSGQDYEQYF
TGCGCCAGCAGCTCCTATTCAGGACAGGACTACGAGCAGTACTTC
>.|TRBJ2-1|TRBV9|TRBD1
CASSVRDREYNEQFF
TGTGCCAGCAGCGTCCGGGACAGAGAGTACAATGAGCAGTTCTTC
>.|TRBJ1-2|TRBV5-1|.
CASRPDRNSYGYTF
TGCGCCAGCAGGCCCGATAGAAATTCCTATGGCTACACCTTC
>.|TRBJ2-1|TRBV27|TRBD2
CASTTVGTSGAYNEQFF
TGTGCCAGCACCACGGTTGGGACTAGCGGGGCCTACAATGAGCAGTTCTTC
>.|TRBJ2-3|TRBV10-1|.
CASSELTGVTTQYF
TGCGCCAGCAGTGAGTTAACAGGAGTTACGACGCAGTATTTT
>.|TRBJ2-3|TRBV5-1|.
CASSLGAAASTDTQYF
TGCGCCAGCAGCTTGGGGGCAGCCGCGAGCACAGATACGCAGTATTTT
>.|TRBJ1-5|TRBV6-5|TRBD1
CASSRTGGNQPQHF
TGTGCCAGCAGTAGAACAGGGGGCAATCAGCCCCAGCATTTT
>.|TRBJ2-1|TRBV5-1|TRBD2
CASSLSLAGNEQFF
TGCGCCAGCAGCTTGAGCCTAGCGGGCAATGAGCAGTTCTTC
>.|TRBJ1-5|TRBV6-1|TRBD1
CAVRQGVGNQPQHF
TGTGCCGTACGACAGGGTGTTGGCAATCAGCCCCAGCATTTT
>.|TRBJ1-1|TRBV2|.
CASSENRAGRISEAFF
TGTGCCAGCAGTGAAAATAGGGCGGGGAGAATATCTGAAGCTTTCTTT
>once|TRBJ2-3|TRBV4-1|.
CASSQPGSWYF
TGCGCCAGCAGCCAACCGGGAAGTTGGTATTTT
>.|TRBJ2-3|TRBV15|TRBD2
CATSKGGRTADTQYF
TGTGCCACCAGCAAGGGCGGGAGAACGGCAGATACGCAGTATTTT
>.|TRBJ2-7|TRBV11-2|.
CASRTPRGLSSYEQYF
TGTGCCAGCCGCACCCCGCGAGGACTGAGCTCCTACGAGCAGTACTTC
>.|TRBJ2-7|TRBV27|TRBD1
CASSSGSGGYEQYF
TGTGCCAGCAGTTCCGGGTCAGGGGGTTACGAGCAGTACTTC
>.|TRBJ2-5|TRBV7-2|TRBD2
CASSLTSGPGETQYF
TGTGCCAGCAGCTTAACTAGCGGGCCTGGGGAGACCCAGTACTTC
>.|TRBJ2-7|TRBV7-3|TRBD2
CASSLSGLGREKQYF
TGTGCCAGCAGCTTATCGGGCCTGGGGCGGGAGAAGCAGTACTTC
>.|TRBJ1-5|TRBV5-6|.
CASSLWAAQGPQHF
TGTGCCAGCAGCTTGTGGGCCGCCCAAGGGCCCCAGCATTTT
>.|TRBJ1-5|TRBV27|.
CASSFQGHNNQPQHF
TGTGCCAGCAGTTTTCAAGGACACAACAATCAGCCCCAGCATTTT
>.|TRBJ1-1|TRBV29-1|.
CSVLGLYKTEAFF
TGCAGCGTTTTGGGCCTTTACAAGACTGAAGCTTTCTTT
>.|TRBJ1-6|TRBV7-9|.
CASSWTESYNSPLHF
TGTGCCAGCAGCTGGACAGAGTCCTATAATTCACCCCTCCACTTT
>.|TRBJ1-5|TRBV28|.
CASSLAGGLDQPQHF
TGTGCCAGCAGTTTGGCGGGGGGGCTGGATCAGCCCCAGCATTTT
>.|TRBJ2-5|TRBV9|TRBD1
CASSVRTGVPETQYF
TGTGCCAGCAGCGTTAGGACAGGGGTTCCAGAGACCCAGTACTTC
>.|TRBJ1-2|TRBV5-1|TRBD1
CASSSPGQRNYGYTF
TGCGCCAGCAGCTCTCCGGGACAGCGTAACTATGGCTACACCTTC
>.|TRBJ2-2|TRBV5-6|TRBD2
CASSGTSVTGELFF
TGTGCCAGCAGCGGGACTAGCGTCACCGGGGAGCTGTTTTTT
>.|TRBJ1-2|TRBV9|.
CASSAGGWGYTF
TGTGCCAGCAGCGCTGGGGGGTGGGGCTACACCTTC
>few|TRBJ2-1|TRBV9|TRBD2
CASSVEQRESDNEQFF
TGTGCCAGCAGCGTAGAGCAGCGGGAGTCGGACAATGAGCAGTTCTTC
>.|TRBJ1-1|TRBV4-1|.
CASSQEPRDSVSAFF
TGCGCCAGCAGCCAAGAACCTCGGGACTCCGTTTCTGCTTTCTTT
>.|TRBJ2-5|TRBV14|.
CASSQDVEAGTARETQYF
TGTGCCAGCAGCCAAGATGTGGAGGCAGGAACCGCCAGAGAGACCCAGTACTTC